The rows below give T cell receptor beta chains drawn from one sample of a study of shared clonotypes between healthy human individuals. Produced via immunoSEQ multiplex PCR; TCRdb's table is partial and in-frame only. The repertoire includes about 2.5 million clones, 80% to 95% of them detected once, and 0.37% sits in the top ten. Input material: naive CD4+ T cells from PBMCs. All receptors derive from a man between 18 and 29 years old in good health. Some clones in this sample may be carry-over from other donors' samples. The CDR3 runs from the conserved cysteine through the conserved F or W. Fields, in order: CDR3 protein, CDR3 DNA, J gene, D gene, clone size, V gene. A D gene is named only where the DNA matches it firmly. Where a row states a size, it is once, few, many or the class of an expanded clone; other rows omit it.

CASSLRGSDTEAFF	TGTGCCAGCAGTCTCCGTGGGTCGGACACTGAAGCTTTCTTT	TRBJ1-1	-	-	TRBV6-6
CASREGVSYNEQFF	TGTGCCAGCAGAGAGGGTGTCTCCTACAATGAGCAGTTCTTC	TRBJ2-1	-	once	TRBV2
CASSLAAGGPNEQFF	TGCGCCAGCAGCTTGGCCGCGGGAGGGCCCAATGAGCAGTTCTTC	TRBJ2-1	TRBD2	-	TRBV5-1
CASRTGQSNQPQHF	TGTGCCAGCAGAACGGGACAGAGCAATCAGCCCCAGCATTTT	TRBJ1-5	TRBD1	-	TRBV27
CASSSGLAVNLDEQFF	TGTGCCAGCAGCTCCGGACTAGCGGTTAATTTGGATGAGCAGTTCTTC	TRBJ2-1	TRBD2	-	TRBV5-4
CASSMTVMNTEAFF	TGTGCCAGTAGTATGACAGTCATGAACACTGAAGCTTTCTTT	TRBJ1-1	-	few	TRBV19
CASSLGRRGHGTYNEQFF	TGTGCCAGCAGCTTGGGCCGCCGCGGCCACGGAACATACAATGAGCAGTTCTTC	TRBJ2-1	-	-	TRBV5-4
CAEKGMANTEAFF	TGTGCCGAGAAAGGTATGGCGAACACTGAAGCTTTCTTT	TRBJ1-1	-	-	TRBV30
CSVGQGGYGYTF	TGCAGCGTCGGACAAGGGGGCTATGGCTACACCTTC	TRBJ1-2	-	-	TRBV29-1
CASSLRMEQETQYF	TGCGCCAGCAGCTTGCGGATGGAGCAAGAGACCCAGTACTTC	TRBJ2-5	-	-	TRBV5-1
CASTPRQSSYEQYF	TGTGCCAGCACTCCCCGACAGAGCTCCTACGAGCAGTACTTC	TRBJ2-7	-	-	TRBV6-5
CASRTGVGNTIYF	TGTGCCAGCCGGACAGGGGTAGGAAACACCATATATTTT	TRBJ1-3	TRBD1	-	TRBV6-1
CASAPLWRDYEQYF	TGTGCCAGCGCCCCCCTGTGGCGGGACTACGAGCAGTACTTC	TRBJ2-7	-	-	TRBV7-2
CASSDLRTENTEAFF	TGTGCCAGCAGTGATCTACGGACGGAAAACACTGAAGCTTTCTTT	TRBJ1-1	-	-	TRBV6-1
CASSPRAQGVMIPEAFF	TGTGCCAGCTCACCACGGGCCCAGGGAGTGATGATCCCTGAAGCTTTCTTT	TRBJ1-1	-	once	TRBV18
CASSYRTGAGELFF	TGTGCCAGCAGTTACCGGACAGGGGCCGGGGAGCTGTTTTTT	TRBJ2-2	TRBD1	-	TRBV27
CASSVAGIDPNLYGYTF	TGTGCCAGCAGCGTAGCAGGGATCGACCCCAACCTTTATGGCTACACCTTC	TRBJ1-2	-	-	TRBV9
CASSLTGTSGRAVRDTQYF	TGTGCCAGCAGCCTAACTGGGACTAGCGGGAGGGCCGTGCGAGATACGCAGTATTTT	TRBJ2-3	TRBD2	-	TRBV4-2
CASSPGTGYEKLFF	TGTGCCAGCAGCCCTGGGACAGGGTATGAAAAACTGTTTTTT	TRBJ1-4	TRBD1	-	TRBV11-2
CAWRQGGNSPLHF	TGTGCCTGGAGACAGGGGGGCAATTCACCCCTCCACTTT	TRBJ1-6	TRBD1	-	TRBV30
CASSLGWDSEQYF	TGCGCCAGCAGCTTGGGATGGGACAGCGAGCAGTACTTC	TRBJ2-7	TRBD1	-	TRBV5-1
CASSEGGAYNEQFF	TGTGCCAGCAGCGAAGGGGGTGCATACAATGAGCAGTTCTTC	TRBJ2-1	-	-	TRBV6-1
CASSPAAGASGTDTQYF	TGTGCCAGCAGTCCGGCCGCTGGGGCTAGCGGCACAGATACGCAGTATTTT	TRBJ2-3	-	-	TRBV27
CASSFLTSASYEQYF	TGTGCCAGCAGTTTCCTGACTAGCGCATCCTACGAGCAGTACTTC	TRBJ2-7	TRBD2	-	TRBV28